This entry is about one T cell receptor (beta chain). The target antigen is unknown. This sample is drawn from a study of identifying expanded T cells in peripheral blood. V shed 5 bases and J shed 5 bases, with 18 bases lying between them. The CDR3 is 15 amino acids. Germline lookup yields CDR1 LNHDA and CDR2 SQIVND (reference sequence). Collection occurred without any documented infections or immune events in donors. Study-level findings and limits: Across healthy donors, higher total template counts meant significantly greater approximately two-week count variance. Approximately 1.1 clones differed between technical replicates, versus about 16 and 19 over time.

The protocol was immunoSEQ multiplex PCR, while the TCRdb copy is restricted to in-frame clones and leaves out a portion. The repertoire includes 90,000 to 110,000 clones, about 87% of them detected once, and just under 8.5% sits in the top ten. The clonotype originates from a person aged 18 to 75 in good health. Sequencing used blood. This chain joins TRBV19 and TRBJ1-1; D perhaps matches TRBD1 (6 bases). CDR3: CASSPRRGAGTEAFF. DNA for the CDR3: TGTGCCAGTAGTCCACGACGGGGGGCCGGGACTGAAGCTTTCTTT.